A selection of T cell receptor beta chains follows, all from one sample in a study of cytomegalovirus exposure and HLA in healthy donors. Clones were read by immunoSEQ multiplex PCR, and TCRdb kept only the in-frame ones, dropping some. This table has tens of thousands of clones, 86% appearing once. Sequencing input: PBMCs. Receptor source: a man younger than 40 in good health and CMV-seropositive. CDR3s include the opening cysteine and the closing phenylalanine or tryptophan. D genes are given only for firm matches. The size of a clone is reported for some rows only, either as once, few or many, or as a class for expanded clones.

D,size,J,V,DNA,CDR3
TRBD1,NA,TRBJ1-4,TRBV6-1,TGTGCCAGCAGTGGAGGGACAGGGGAGGGTAATGAAAAACTGTTTTTT,CASSGGTGEGNEKLFF
NA,NA,TRBJ2-7,TRBV9,TGTGCCAGCAGCGTAGCGACAGGAAGGGATTACGAGCAGTACTTC,CASSVATGRDYEQYF
TRBD2,once,TRBJ2-1,TRBV10-3,TGTGCCATCAGTGAGTCCACTAGCGGGAGCTCCTACAATGAGCAGTTCTTC,CAISESTSGSSYNEQFF
NA,NA,TRBJ1-2,TRBV27,TGTGCCAGCAGTTTAAGGGGGTATGGCTATGGCTACACCTTC,CASSLRGYGYGYTF
TRBD1,NA,TRBJ2-7,TRBV10-2,TGCGCCAGCAGGAGGGACAGGGTGGGCGAGCAGTACTTC,CASRRDRVGEQYF
NA,few,TRBJ1-5,TRBV4-1,TGCGCCAGCAGGCCTTTTCCGGGGTTATATCAGCCCCAGCATTTT,CASRPFPGLYQPQHF
TRBD1,NA,TRBJ1-3,TRBV2,TGTGCCAGCAGCGGAGGACAGGGTGGTGGAAACACCATATATTTT,CASSGGQGGGNTIYF
NA,NA,TRBJ1-3,TRBV2,TGTGCCAGCAGTTCGACAGCGGGCTCTGGAAACACCATATATTTT,CASSSTAGSGNTIYF
NA,NA,TRBJ2-1,TRBV6-1,TGTGCCAGCAGTTTGCAGGGCAGCTCCTACAATGAGCAGTTCTTC,CASSLQGSSYNEQFF
NA,NA,TRBJ1-1,TRBV5-1,TGCGCCAGCAGATGGGGCAGCCAGTCGAACACTGAAGCTTTCTTT,CASRWGSQSNTEAFF
NA,NA,TRBJ1-5,TRBV7-9,TGTGCCAGCAGCTTAGGGAAGGGGGTAAGGGATCAGCCCCAGCATTTT,CASSLGKGVRDQPQHF
NA,few,TRBJ1-1,TRBV7-6,TGTGCCAGCAGCCCCCGTTCGTGGGGGCCGGGGACTGAAGCTTTCTTT,CASSPRSWGPGTEAFF
TRBD1,NA,TRBJ2-7,TRBV2,TGTGCCAGCAGCCGGGACAGGGCCTACGAGCAGTACTTC,CASSRDRAYEQYF
NA,NA,TRBJ2-7,TRBV7-2,TGTGCCAGCAGCTTAACATCCCCCAGGGACGAGCAGTACTTC,CASSLTSPRDEQYF
NA,once,TRBJ2-7,TRBV5-6,TGTGCCAGCAGCCATGGACTGATCTCCTACGAGCAGTACTTC,CASSHGLISYEQYF
NA,NA,TRBJ2-2,TRBV5-5,TGTGCCAGCAGCTTCGGGGGAGCGGGCACCGGGGAGCTGTTTTTT,CASSFGGAGTGELFF
NA,NA,TRBJ1-3,TRBV28,TGTGCCAGCAGTCTCACAGGGTTCGGAAACACCATATATTTT,CASSLTGFGNTIYF
NA,NA,TRBJ1-6,TRBV2,TGTGCCAGCAGTGAACTTCGGAATTCACCCCTCCACTTT,CASSELRNSPLHF
NA,NA,TRBJ1-1,TRBV2,TGTGCCAGTGAACAGGGCGGCCTCCGTCGAGCTTTCTTT,CASEQGGLRRAFF
TRBD2,NA,TRBJ2-1,TRBV7-3,TGTGCCAGCAGCTCCTACGGCGGGAGCTCCTACAATGAGCAGTTCTTC,CASSSYGGSSYNEQFF
TRBD1,NA,TRBJ1-2,TRBV2,TGTGCCAACAGCCCATCGGGACAGGCCTATGGCTACACCTTC,CANSPSGQAYGYTF
TRBD1,NA,TRBJ2-6,TRBV11-2,TGTGCCGGACAGGGATGGGGTTCTTCTGGGGCCAACGTCCTGACTTTC,CAGQGWGSSGANVLTF
NA,NA,TRBJ2-7,TRBV19,TGTGCCAGTAGTATAAGGTGGGCCTCCTACGAGCAGTACTTC,CASSIRWASYEQYF
NA,NA,TRBJ2-3,TRBV5-1,TGCGCCAGCAGCTTGTCTAGCACAGATACGCAGTATTTT,CASSLSSTDTQYF
NA,NA,TRBJ2-3,TRBV6-6,TGTGCCAGCAGTTATCTCTCCACAGATACGCAGTATTTT,CASSYLSTDTQYF
NA,few,TRBJ2-7,TRBV5-1,TGCGCCAGCAGCCCGGATCGGGACACCTACGAGCAGTACTTC,CASSPDRDTYEQYF
NA,NA,TRBJ2-7,TRBV10-3,TGTGCCATCAGTGAGTCCCCCGACAGTTCCTACGAGCAGTACTTC,CAISESPDSSYEQYF
NA,NA,TRBJ1-2,TRBV5-5,TGTGCCAGCAGCCGGGGGGAGGTCCCCATTAACTATGGCTACACCTTC,CASSRGEVPINYGYTF
NA,NA,TRBJ2-6,TRBV6-5,TGTGCCAGCAGTTACTCGGCCGTCCTGGGGGCCAACGTCCTGACTTTC,CASSYSAVLGANVLTF
TRBD1,NA,TRBJ1-5,TRBV28,TGTGCCAGCAGTATCTCCGGGACAGGGGACGGCAATCAGCCCCAGCATTTT,CASSISGTGDGNQPQHF
TRBD1,NA,TRBJ1-1,TRBV27,TGTGCCAGCCGATTTTTCATGGGGGTCCGGGACAGGGGGCTAAACACTGAAGCTTTCTTT,CASRFFMGVRDRGLNTEAFF